The 21 T cell receptor beta chains listed next were all sequenced from one sample in a study of technical replicates of blood from a few donors. The data were produced by immunoSEQ multiplex PCR, yet TCRdb's version contains in-frame clones alone and is incomplete. Of about 93,000 clones listed, around 96% were seen once; the top ten hold over 0.25%. The sequencing sample was made of T cells isolated from PBMCs. The receptors were gathered from a human donor in good health.

This chain joins TRBV6-6 and TRBJ2-2, with 7 bases aligning to TRBD2. This CDR3 comprises 13 residues. Germline CDR1 MNHNY, CDR2 SVGAGI (reference sequence). The CDR3, as DNA: TGTGTTAGCTGGGGTAGCGGGACCGGGGAGCTGTTTTTT. It yields the protein CVSWGSGTGELFF.

The V gene is TRBV7-9, the J gene TRBJ2-5; 8 bases align to TRBD2. CDR1 and CDR2 (germline): SEHNR, FQNEAQ (reference sequence). The CDR3 extends over 14 amino acids. After removal of 7 bases from V and 1 base from J, the junction contained 5 bases not matched to a gene. The CDR3 DNA sequence: TGTGCCAGCAACACCGCGGGAGGCCAAGAGACCCAGTACTTC. Residues: CASNTAGGQETQYF.

The sample holds a few counts of this clone. V is TRBV11-2 and J is TRBJ2-7; tentative D call: TRBD1 (5 bases). V shed 6 bases and J shed 1 base, with 19 bases lying between them. Germline CDR1 is SGHAT and CDR2 is FQNNGV. The CDR3 is 16 residues long. CDR3 region: CASRKIRGGSSYEQYF. The DNA of the CDR3 is TGTGCCAGCAGAAAAATTAGGGGCGGTTCTTCCTACGAGCAGTACTTC.

In regard to this clone: Other DNA sequences in the same sample also yield this CDR3. CDR3 nucleotide sequence: TGCGCCAGCAGCCCGGCGGGGGGCACTGAAGCTTTCTTT. Translating it yields CASSPAGGTEAFF. The chain joins TRBV5-1 to TRBJ1-1; D perhaps matches TRBD1 (5 bases). Germline V lookup: CDR1 SGHRS, CDR2 YFSETQ. Between the trimmed V and J ends, which lost 4 bases and 4 bases, there was a span of 11 bases. The CDR3 consists of 13 residues. Supplemented by reference TRBV5-1 and TRBJ1-1, the full variable domain reads KAGVTQTPRYLIKTRGQQVTLSCSPISGHRSVSWYQQTPGQGLQFLFEYFSETQRNKGNFPGRFSGRQFSNSRSEMNVSTLELGDSALYLCASSPAGGTEAFFGQGTRLTVV.

The chain links TRBV27 to TRBJ2-3; TRBD2 agrees at 12 bases. The germline gives CDR1 MNHEY, CDR2 SMNVEV (reference sequence). The trim removed 4 bases at V and 5 bases at J, leaving 10 bases unmatched. This CDR3 has 17 residues. The CDR3: CASSSVPSGRAGDTQYF. The CDR3 DNA follows: TGTGCCAGCAGTTCGGTACCTAGCGGGAGGGCCGGAGATACGCAGTATTTT.

CDR3 in amino acids: CASSRGQKLYEQYF. The CDR3 bases are TGTGCCAGCAGCCGGGGACAGAAACTCTACGAGCAGTACTTC. The chain joins TRBV5-8 to TRBJ2-7, with 7 bases lining up with TRBD1. Trimming at V came to 4 bases and at J to 3 bases, leaving 7 bases not matched to a gene. CDR1 SGHTS and CDR2 YDEGEE come from the germline V gene. The CDR3 loop spans 14 amino acids.

The rearrangement joins TRBV5-3 to TRBJ2-7, with 7 bases identical to TRBD2. TRBV5-3 falls under the ORF class, with uncertain function. The CDR3 totals 16 residues. The V and J ends lost 3 bases and 3 bases, in that order; junction bases with no gene match: 12. The CDR3 sequence: CARSSEGGGSRYEQYF. As DNA, the CDR3 is TGTGCCAGAAGCTCGGAGGGCGGGGGAAGTCGCTACGAGCAGTACTTC.

The rearrangement joins TRBV6-1 to TRBJ1-2, with D perhaps matching TRBD1 (6 bases). Germline CDR1 MNHNS, CDR2 SASEGT. V lost 8 bases and J 0 bases, leaving 13 bases between the germline ends. This CDR3 region has 14 residues. The CDR3 here is CASSLDSPNYGYTF. CDR3 coding DNA: TGTGCCAGCTCTTTGGACAGTCCTAACTATGGCTACACCTTC.

V gene TRBV6-5 combines with J gene TRBJ2-7; 10 nucleotides match TRBD1. The CDR3 runs 15 residues. The germline V gene has CDR1 MNHEY and CDR2 SVGAGI. The J segment lost 3 bases and the V segment lost 9 bases, leaving 11 bases of the junction unmatched. CDR3 residues: CASQEGTGEVYEQYF. The CDR3 DNA is TGTGCCAGTCAGGAAGGGACAGGGGAAGTCTACGAGCAGTACTTC.

This chain uses TRBV10-1 with TRBJ2-5, with D tentatively TRBD2 (5 bases). CDR3 size: 16 residues. Germline V gene lookup returns CDR1 WNHNN and CDR2 SYGVQD (reference sequence). With 5 bases removed from V and 0 bases from J, the gap between germline ends came to 16 bases. The CDR3 here is CASSYGLLKDQETQYF. CDR3 nucleotides: TGCGCCAGCAGTTATGGACTCCTCAAGGACCAAGAGACCCAGTACTTC.

The chain couples TRBV5-1 to TRBJ2-7; 8 bases align to TRBD2. Germline V gene sequence: CDR1 SGHRS, CDR2 YFSETQ. V shed 3 bases and J 2 bases; nucleotides not matched to a gene: 7. CDR3 length: 15 residues. The CDR3 spells CASSSGRGDAYEQYF. The CDR3 DNA reads TGCGCCAGCAGCTCTGGGCGGGGGGACGCCTACGAGCAGTACTTC.

This sequence joins TRBV7-2 and TRBJ2-5; 8 bases align to TRBD2. The germline V gene encodes CDR1 SGHTA and CDR2 FQGNSA. The length of the CDR3 is 14 residues. Trimming cost V 2 bases and J 5 bases; bases outside gene matches: 4. For the CDR3, the DNA is TGTGCCAGCAGCTTAACTAGCGGCGGGGAGACCCAGTACTTC. Its translation: CASSLTSGGETQYF.

The CDR3 loop reads CASTLSGVHSYEQYF. CDR3 DNA: TGTGCCAGCACCTTGTCAGGGGTACACTCCTACGAGCAGTACTTC. This chain connects TRBV28 to TRBJ2-7; a weak D match, TRBD1 (6 bases). This CDR3 comprises 15 residues. The V end lost 7 bases, the J end lost 0 bases, and 16 bases lay between the germline ends. Germline-derived CDR1 and CDR2 are MDHEN and SYDVKM.

J is TRBJ2-3 and V is TRBV2, with 8 bases that match TRBD2. After removal of 7 bases from V and 2 bases from J, the junction contained 17 bases not matched to a gene. The CDR3 consists of 18 residues. The germline V gene encodes CDR1 SNHLY and CDR2 FYNNEI. CDR3 nucleotide sequence: TGTGCCAGCAATACTATACTCAGCGGGAGAGACTACACAGATACGCAGTATTTT. This encodes CASNTILSGRDYTDTQYF.

The rearrangement uses TRBV4-1 and TRBJ1-2; 7 positions agree with TRBD1. Trimming removed 3 bases from V and 6 bases from J; junction bases left unmatched: 4. This CDR3 comprises 13 residues. Per the germline V gene, CDR1 is MGHRA and CDR2 is YSYEKL. The CDR3 here is CASSQTGLDGYTF. CDR3 coding DNA: TGCGCCAGCAGCCAGACAGGGCTGGATGGCTACACCTTC.

The V and J genes are TRBV10-2 and TRBJ2-7, with 11 bases identical to TRBD1. The CDR3 has 14 residues. J was trimmed by 3 bases and V by 6 bases; bases with no gene match: 4. Germline lookup yields CDR1 WSHSY and CDR2 SAAADI. The CDR3 protein is CASRAGTGGYEQYF. CDR3 in DNA: TGCGCCAGCAGGGCCGGGACAGGGGGCTACGAGCAGTACTTC.

The chain links TRBV7-9 to TRBJ2-1; 12 bases fit TRBD1. The CDR3 has 14 amino acids. V gave up 4 bases and J gave up 8 bases; unmatched junction bases: 3. Germline CDR1 reads SEHNR; CDR2 reads FQNEAQ (reference sequence). CDR3 residues: CASSSGTGGYEQFF. CDR3 nucleotides: TGTGCCAGCAGCTCTGGGACAGGGGGCTATGAGCAGTTCTTC. Supplemented by reference TRBV7-9 and TRBJ2-1, the full variable domain reads DTGVSQNPRHKITKRGQNVTFRCDPISEHNRLYWYRQTLGQGPEFLTYFQNEAQLEKSRLLSDRFSAERPKGSFSTLEIQRTEQGDSAMYLCASSSGTGGYEQFFGPGTRLTVL.

This chain uses TRBV4-2 with TRBJ1-1; the match to TRBD1 covers 7 bases. This CDR3 spans 16 amino acids. Germline values: CDR1 LGHNA, CDR2 YNFKEQ. Trimming cost V 1 base and J 0 bases; bases outside gene matches: 5. CDR3 sequence reads: CASSQADRGLNTEAFF. Here the CDR3 DNA reads TGTGCCAGCAGCCAAGCGGATAGGGGGCTGAACACTGAAGCTTTCTTT.

The chain carries TRBV7-9 and TRBJ2-1, with TRBD1 matching over 7 bases. The V segment lost 1 base and the J segment 6 bases; nucleotides outside the gene matches: 6. The CDR3 spans 15 residues. The germline gives CDR1 SEHNR, CDR2 FQNEAQ (reference sequence). CDR3: CASSLVDRAANEQFF. As DNA, the CDR3 is TGTGCCAGCAGCTTAGTCGACAGGGCCGCCAATGAGCAGTTCTTC. The variable domain in full, with the rest retrieved from reference TRBV7-9 and TRBJ2-1, is DTGVSQNPRHKITKRGQNVTFRCDPISEHNRLYWYRQTLGQGPEFLTYFQNEAQLEKSRLLSDRFSAERPKGSFSTLEIQRTEQGDSAMYLCASSLVDRAANEQFFGPGTRLTVL.

The chain joins TRBV12-5 to TRBJ2-7; D is possibly TRBD1 (5 bases). The V and J ends lost 0 bases and 2 bases respectively, with 14 bases between them. CDR1 LGHNT and CDR2 FRNRAP come from the germline V gene. This CDR3 has 16 residues. The CDR3 loop reads CASGLVMGKDTYEQYF. The CDR3 DNA reads as TGTGCTAGTGGTTTGGTAATGGGGAAGGACACCTACGAGCAGTACTTC.

This clone appeared once. J is TRBJ2-5 and V is TRBV19, with 10 bases that match TRBD1. Germline V gene sequence: CDR1 LNHDA, CDR2 SQIVND (reference sequence). Trimming took 6 bases from V and 1 from J; bases not matched to a gene: 8. This CDR3 is built from 16 residues. The CDR3, as DNA: TGTGCCAGTAGCCCCGGGACAGGGGCCTTCCAAGAGACCCAGTACTTC. This codes for CASSPGTGAFQETQYF.